A selection of T cell receptor beta chains follows, all from one sample in a study of OX40 agonist ivuxolimab in advanced cancers. Data came from immunoSEQ multiplex PCR; TCRdb stores just in-frame clones and leaves some out. The repertoire holds more than 60,000 clones, 94% seen once, with around 19% in the top ten. Sample: CD4+ or CD8+ T cells sorted from blood, taken in a trial of the OX40 agonist ivuxolimab. The receptors were sampled from an adult with an advanced solid tumor such as melanoma, head and neck, liver or kidney cancer. Both conserved end residues are part of each CDR3. Fields, in order: J gene, V gene, D gene, clone size, CDR3 DNA, CDR3 protein. A D gene is named only where the DNA matches it firmly. A clone size is listed for some rows: how often the clone was seen (once, few, many), or a class if it is expanded.

j_call: TRBJ2-7; v_call: TRBV14; d_call: NA; clone_size: NA; cdr3_nt: TGTGCCAGCAGCCAAAACGGAGGATACGAGCAGTACTTC; cdr3_aa: CASSQNGGYEQYF
j_call: TRBJ1-1; v_call: TRBV7-9; d_call: TRBD1; clone_size: NA; cdr3_nt: TGTGCCAGCAGCCCAGGACAGGGAAAGAACACTGAAGCTTTCTTT; cdr3_aa: CASSPGQGKNTEAFF
j_call: TRBJ2-7; v_call: TRBV5-1; d_call: TRBD2; clone_size: NA; cdr3_nt: TGCGCCAGCAGCTTCGGACTAGCGGGAGGGCCCTACGAGCAGTACTTC; cdr3_aa: CASSFGLAGGPYEQYF
j_call: TRBJ2-7; v_call: TRBV6-6; d_call: NA; clone_size: few; cdr3_nt: TGTGCCAGCAGTACGACTAGATCCTACGAGCAGTACTTC; cdr3_aa: CASSTTRSYEQYF
j_call: TRBJ2-7; v_call: TRBV2; d_call: TRBD2; clone_size: NA; cdr3_nt: TGTGCCAGCAGTGATGTCTTGCCGGGAGGGCCATACGAGCAGTACTTC; cdr3_aa: CASSDVLPGGPYEQYF
j_call: TRBJ2-1; v_call: TRBV28; d_call: NA; clone_size: NA; cdr3_nt: TGTGCCAGCTTCGCAAAACACAATGAGCAGTTCTTC; cdr3_aa: CASFAKHNEQFF
j_call: TRBJ2-1; v_call: TRBV15; d_call: NA; clone_size: NA; cdr3_nt: TGTGCCACCCGGCGGACTTATCTGCGGTACAATGAGCAGTTCTTC; cdr3_aa: CATRRTYLRYNEQFF
j_call: TRBJ2-5; v_call: TRBV11-3; d_call: NA; clone_size: NA; cdr3_nt: TGTGCCAGCAGCTCCGTCAATGAGGAGACCCAGTACTTC; cdr3_aa: CASSSVNEETQYF
j_call: TRBJ2-6; v_call: TRBV4-3; d_call: NA; clone_size: once; cdr3_nt: TGCGCCAGCAGCCAAAGTGTTTTCTCCCGAGCTGGGGCCAACGTCCTGACTTTC; cdr3_aa: CASSQSVFSRAGANVLTF
j_call: TRBJ2-5; v_call: TRBV7-3; d_call: TRBD2; clone_size: NA; cdr3_nt: TGTGCCAGCAGCCTTCTAGCGGGAGGGCCGGAGACCCAGTACTTC; cdr3_aa: CASSLLAGGPETQYF
j_call: TRBJ2-2; v_call: TRBV5-4; d_call: NA; clone_size: NA; cdr3_nt: TGTGCCAGCGCCGGTCCGGCGGGGTCAGCGAGGGGTTACACCGGGGAGCTGTTTTTT; cdr3_aa: CASAGPAGSARGYTGELFF
j_call: TRBJ2-7; v_call: TRBV5-1; d_call: NA; clone_size: NA; cdr3_nt: TGCGCCAGCAGCCAAGGACGGATCTCCTACGAGCAGTACTTC; cdr3_aa: CASSQGRISYEQYF
j_call: TRBJ1-2; v_call: TRBV6-5; d_call: NA; clone_size: once; cdr3_nt: TGTGCCAGCAGTTACCGGGACATCTATGGCTACACCTTC; cdr3_aa: CASSYRDIYGYTF